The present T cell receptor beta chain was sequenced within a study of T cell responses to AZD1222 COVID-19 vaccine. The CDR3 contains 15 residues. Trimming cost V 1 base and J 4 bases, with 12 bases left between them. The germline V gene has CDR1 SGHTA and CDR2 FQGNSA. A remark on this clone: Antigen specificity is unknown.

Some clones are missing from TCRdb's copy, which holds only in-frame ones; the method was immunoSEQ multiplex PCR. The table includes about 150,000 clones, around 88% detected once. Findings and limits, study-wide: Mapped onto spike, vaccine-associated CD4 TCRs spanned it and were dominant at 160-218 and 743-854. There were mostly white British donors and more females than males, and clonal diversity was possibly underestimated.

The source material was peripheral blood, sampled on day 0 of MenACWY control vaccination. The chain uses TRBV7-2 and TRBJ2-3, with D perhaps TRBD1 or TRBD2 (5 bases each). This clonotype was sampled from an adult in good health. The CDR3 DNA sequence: TGTGCCAGCAGCTTAGGGGACCGGGTGGCAGATACGCAGTATTTT. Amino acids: CASSLGDRVADTQYF.